This T cell receptor (beta chain) comes out of a study of blood T cell repertoires in COVID-19. About the research overall: Sources were T cells, B-cell-depleted T cells, or PBMCs; the material itself was cDNA or gDNA.

Measured with immunoSEQ multiplex PCR; TCRdb has only the in-frame clones, and not every one. Here the sample spans over 100,000 clones, over 70% being singletons. This sequence was found in a man over 45 with acute or convalescent COVID-19. Material: peripheral blood.

CDR3 sequence (DNA): TGTGCCAGCAGTGAGGACAGGGTTGCCAATGAGCAGTTCTTC. Its translation: CASSEDRVANEQFF. This rearrangement joins TRBV28 to TRBJ2-1, with TRBD1 matching 8 bases. J was trimmed by 6 bases and V by 5 bases; bases with no gene match: 6. The CDR3 extends over 14 amino acids. From germline, CDR1 is MDHEN and CDR2 SYDVKM.